Following are 26 T cell receptor beta chains from one sample sequenced in a study of T-cell memory formation after mild COVID-19. MiXCR was run by TCRdb on the 5' RACE reads, yielding one entry per CDR3 protein. The sample holds about 400,000 distinct CDR3 sequences; about 22% are singletons and the top ten take about 12%. Source material: PBMCs or a T cell subset sorted from them (not recorded which). The origin of the receptors is an adult woman who had mild COVID-19 (a few samples of this study predate the infection). Cell type and time point are not known.

There are many counts of this clonotype. The chain is built from TRBV5-5 and TRBJ2-3; D possibly corresponds to TRBD2 (6 bases). This CDR3 contains 16 residues. The V end was cut by 1 base, the J end by 0 bases, with 12 bases between. Germline assignment: CDR1 SGHKS and CDR2 YYEKEE (reference sequence). The CDR3: CASSLILAGSTDTQYF. CDR3 coding DNA: TGTGCCAGCAGCTTGATCTTGGCGGGAAGCACAGATACGCAGTATTTT.

The genes are TRBV6-6 and TRBJ1-3; possible D gene TRBD1, 6 bases. The CDR3 is 16 amino acids. Trimming took off 6 bases at V and 1 base at J, with 16 bases between the two ends. Looked up from germline, CDR1 is MNHNY and CDR2 is SVGAGI (reference sequence). The CDR3 bases are TGTGCCAGCAGCCTCGGCGGGGGCCTATCTGGAAACACCATATATTTT. Protein sequence: CASSLGGGLSGNTIYF.

This clonotype was picked up a small number of times. V usage is TRBV19 and J usage is TRBJ1-4, with a weak D call TRBD1 (5 bases). Trimming stripped 4 bases from V and 7 bases from J, with 16 bases between. CDR1 and CDR2 from the germline V gene are LNHDA and SQIVND (reference sequence). This CDR3 has 15 amino acids. The CDR3 bases are TGTGCCAGTAGTACCCGATCCAAAGGGGTTGAAAAACTGTTTTTT. Translated: CASSTRSKGVEKLFF.

This clonotype has a handful of counts. This chain joins TRBV14 and TRBJ2-1; the match to TRBD2 covers 11 bases. This CDR3 spans 18 amino acids. CDR1 and CDR2 (germline): SGHDN, FVKESK. After removal of 0 bases from V and 4 bases from J, the junction contained 8 bases not matched to a gene. The CDR3: CASSQDGASGRSYNEQFF. The CDR3 DNA reads TGTGCCAGCAGCCAAGATGGAGCTAGCGGGAGGTCGTACAATGAGCAGTTCTTC.

The chain joins TRBV9 to TRBJ2-1; 11 nucleotides agree with TRBD2. Germline V gene lookup returns CDR1 SGDLS and CDR2 YYNGEE. V trimming: 4 bases; J trimming: 12 bases; junction bases outside the gene matches: 15. This CDR3 has 16 amino acids. The CDR3 is CASSSSTSGTSGGQFF. The CDR3, as DNA: TGTGCCAGCAGCTCCTCGACTAGCGGGACTTCGGGGGGGCAGTTCTTC.

The chain combines TRBV20-1 with TRBJ1-5; D gene unclear. Germline V gives CDR1 DFQATT, CDR2 SNEGSKA (reference sequence). With 5 bases removed from V and 0 bases from J, the gap between germline ends came to 17 bases. The CDR3 loop spans 16 amino acids. In DNA form, the CDR3 reads TGCAGTGCTCCCCTCGACGGGATCTATAGCAATCAGCCCCAGCATTTT. Amino acids: CSAPLDGIYSNQPQHF.

This clonotype has a handful of counts. This chain connects TRBV7-9 to TRBJ1-2; tentative D call: TRBD1 (6 bases). The CDR3 is made up of 13 amino acids. The V gene's germline CDR1 is SEHNR and CDR2 FQNEAQ (reference sequence). V was pared by 4 bases and J by 6 bases, with 12 bases between. The CDR3 spells CASSSLGGDGYTF. The DNA of the CDR3 is TGTGCCAGCAGCTCTCTTGGGGGCGATGGCTACACCTTC.

Only a few counts were recorded for this clonotype. The J gene is TRBJ1-5, the V gene TRBV19; 8 nucleotides match TRBD1. This CDR3 has 16 residues. Germline V gene data show CDR1 as LNHDA and CDR2 as SQIVND (reference sequence). The ends lost 10 bases at V and 1 base at J; junction bases unmatched: 12. Here the CDR3 DNA reads TGTGCCACGACAGGAGACAGGGGAGGAAGCAATCAGCCCCAGCATTTT. Amino acids: CATTGDRGGSNQPQHF. The full variable domain, in which reference TRBV19 and TRBJ1-5 provide the parts outside the CDR3, is DGGITQSPKYLFRKEGQNVTLSCEQNLNHDAMYWYRQDPGQGLRLIYYSQIVNDFQKGDIAEGYSVSREKKESFPLTVTSAQKNPTAFYLCATTGDRGGSNQPQHFGDGTRLSIL.

This clonotype was observed a few times. The chain links TRBV3-1 to TRBJ1-2; no definite D call. The germline V and J ends were trimmed by 4 bases and 8 bases, with 11 bases remaining between them. Per germline, CDR1 LGHDT and CDR2 YNNKEL (reference sequence). The CDR3 covers 12 residues. CDR3: CASSLGGKGYTF. The CDR3 region has the DNA TGTGCCAGCAGCCTAGGCGGGAAAGGCTACACCTTC.

In nucleotides, the CDR3 is TGTGCCAGCAGCTTAGGCTATAGGGATGATGATGGCTACACCTTC. The encoded protein is CASSLGYRDDDGYTF. The gene calls are TRBV7-9 and TRBJ1-2; D not resolved. From germline, CDR1 is SEHNR and CDR2 FQNEAQ (reference sequence). This CDR3 has 15 residues. V was cut by 1 base and J by 6 bases, with 15 bases left in between.

This chain connects TRBV6-2 or TRBV6-3 to TRBJ2-7; D is possibly TRBD1 (5 bases). The germline V gene has CDR1 MNHEY and CDR2 SVGEGT. V lost 0 bases, J lost 3 bases, and 18 bases lay in between. The CDR3 covers 17 residues. The CDR3 nucleotides are TGTGCCAGCAGTTACTCGACATGGGGCGTCCGTGGCTACGAGCAGTACTTC. It translates to CASSYSTWGVRGYEQYF.

This chain joins TRBV12-5 and TRBJ2-3, with D unclear. Trimming took 6 bases from V and 5 from J, leaving 12 bases between them. The CDR3 runs 13 residues. Germline V lookup: CDR1 LGHNT, CDR2 FRNRAP. The CDR3 spells CASGTAARDTQYF. The CDR3 DNA reads TGTGCTAGTGGGACGGCTGCGAGAGATACGCAGTATTTT.

V usage is TRBV20-1 and J usage is TRBJ2-5; no definite D call. CDR3 size: 13 residues. Deletions cut 3 bases from V and 2 bases from J, with 10 bases between. Germline V gives CDR1 DFQATT, CDR2 SNEGSKA (reference sequence). The CDR3 here is CSASRQVQETQYF. For the CDR3, the DNA is TGCAGTGCTAGTCGGCAGGTGCAAGAGACCCAGTACTTC.

This chain links TRBV20-1 with TRBJ2-5; D uncertain. This CDR3 has 16 amino acids. From germline, CDR1 is DFQATT and CDR2 SNEGSKA (reference sequence). Deletions cut 0 bases from V and 2 bases from J, with 16 bases between. This CDR3 is CSAREYGLTVQETQYF. As DNA, the CDR3 is TGCAGTGCTAGAGAGTATGGCTTGACGGTACAAGAGACCCAGTACTTC.

This clonotype has only a few counts. The V and J genes are TRBV6-4 and TRBJ2-3; TRBD2 matches at 7 bases. The junction had 7 bases not matched to a gene; V was cut back by 7 bases and J by 0 bases. The V gene's germline CDR1 is MRHNA and CDR2 SNTAGT. There are 15 residues in the CDR3. CDR3 region: CASNIAGASTDTQYF. The CDR3 DNA is TGTGCCAGCAATATAGCGGGTGCTAGCACAGATACGCAGTATTTT.

Turning to this clonotype: The junction departs from germline at one end; a sequencing error may be responsible. The chain joins TRBV6-6 to TRBJ1-4; TRBD1 might be the D (5 bases). The CDR3 consists of 18 residues. CDR1 is MNHNY, CDR2 SVGAGI, per germline (reference sequence). The CDR3: CASSYSARQPSTNEKQFF. CDR3 in DNA: TGTGCCAGCAGTTACTCGGCCAGACAGCCGTCAACTAATGAAAAACAGTTTTTT.

The chain joins TRBV7-2 to TRBJ2-1, with TRBD1 as a possible D gene (6 bases). The length of the CDR3 is 15 residues. V was pared by 5 bases and J by 8 bases, with 19 bases between. CDR1 and CDR2 from the germline V gene are SGHTA and FQGNSA. In nucleotides, the CDR3 is TGTGCCAGCAGCCCAACCGGGACCCCAGGGGATGAGCAGTTCTTC. Protein product: CASSPTGTPGDEQFF.

This clonotype was counted a few times. The genes are TRBV9 and TRBJ2-1; maybe TRBD2 (6 bases). V gave up 4 bases and J gave up 7 bases, with 9 bases separating them. Germline CDR1 reads SGDLS; CDR2 reads YYNGEE. This CDR3 is 12 amino acids long. CDR3 sequence (DNA): TGTGCCAGCAGCTCTAGCGAGAATGAGCAGTTCTTC. Amino acids: CASSSSENEQFF.

The chain is built from TRBV20-1 and TRBJ2-7; TRBD2 agrees at 13 bases. The length of the CDR3 is 16 residues. CDR1 is DFQATT and CDR2 is SNEGSKA in the germline V gene (reference sequence). Unmatched junction bases numbered 8, after V lost 6 bases and J lost 0 bases. CDR3 DNA sequence: TGCAGTGCCCAGGGACTAGCGGGAAGGACCTCCTACGAGCAGTACTTC. Protein sequence: CSAQGLAGRTSYEQYF.

There are a few counts of this clonotype. The chain is built from TRBV7-3 and TRBJ2-1, with D tentatively TRBD2 (6 bases). Germline V gives CDR1 SGHTA, CDR2 FQGTGA. The CDR3 extends over 15 amino acids. With 2 bases removed from V and 9 bases from J, the gap between germline ends came to 17 bases. The CDR3 sequence: CASSLGPLGLSEQFF. The CDR3, as DNA: TGTGCCAGCAGCTTAGGCCCACTGGGACTCTCTGAGCAGTTCTTC.

This clonotype was seen more than once but under ten times. The chain uses TRBV7-2 and TRBJ2-7, with D possibly TRBD2 on 7 matching bases. V shed 1 base and J shed 2 bases, with 12 bases lying between them. CDR1 and CDR2 (germline): SGHTA, FQGNSA. The CDR3 extends over 15 amino acids. The CDR3 nucleotides are TGTGCCAGCAGCTTAGATGGGGGGGGCACCTACGAGCAGTACTTC. This translates into CASSLDGGGTYEQYF.

The chain carries TRBV4-3 and TRBJ2-3, with D unclear. V dropped 0 bases and J dropped 0 bases, with 7 bases sitting between them. The CDR3 sequence is 15 residues long. Germline V gene sequence: CDR1 LGHNA, CDR2 YSLEER. Here the CDR3 reads CASSQEAPSTDTQYF. CDR3 nucleotide sequence: TGCGCCAGCAGCCAAGAAGCTCCAAGCACAGATACGCAGTATTTT.

This clonotype was counted only a few times. The chain employs TRBV4-2 and TRBJ2-6; 8 bases map to TRBD1. The CDR3 contains 18 residues. V gave up 1 base and J gave up 1 base; unmatched junction bases: 6. Germline V lookup: CDR1 LGHNA, CDR2 YNFKEQ. The CDR3 nucleotides read TGTGCCAGCAGCCAAGGATACAGGGGGTGGTCTGGGGCCAACGTCCTGACTTTC. This translates into CASSQGYRGWSGANVLTF.

V is TRBV9 and J is TRBJ2-2, with 7 bases that match TRBD1. The CDR3 consists of 14 residues. CDR1 SGDLS and CDR2 YYNGEE come from the germline V gene. The V and J ends lost 2 bases and 6 bases, in that order; junction bases with no gene match: 4. CDR3 bases: TGTGCCAGCAGCGTCCGACAGGGTTCCGGGGAGCTGTTTTTT. This translates into CASSVRQGSGELFF.

The chain carries TRBV5-6 and TRBJ1-1; D perhaps matches TRBD1 (6 bases). This CDR3 contains 15 residues. Between the trimmed V and J ends, which lost 6 bases and 0 bases, there was a span of 15 bases. The germline gives CDR1 SGHDT, CDR2 YYEEEE. The CDR3 DNA sequence: TGTGCCAGCACCTCATTCAGGGGCATGAACACTGAAGCTTTCTTT. Encoded protein: CASTSFRGMNTEAFF.

The chain is built from TRBV29-1 and TRBJ2-3, with TRBD2 identical over 8 bases. The CDR3 sequence is 15 residues long. Germline values: CDR1 SQVTM, CDR2 ANQGSEA. The ends lost 3 bases at V and 2 bases at J; junction bases unmatched: 7. Written as DNA, the CDR3 is TGCAGCGTTGAGCGGGAGGACCTCCTCACAGATACGCAGTATTTT. Amino acid sequence: CSVEREDLLTDTQYF.